This record concerns one T cell receptor (beta chain) sequence. Its specificity is unknown. The data belong to a study of radiotherapy plus CTLA-4 blockade in lung cancer. Overall study findings and caveats: TCR clones from tumors expanded in blood after radiotherapy plus ipilimumab. The best predictor of response was reported to be early blood T cell clone dynamics, with interferon-beta.

Sequencing used immunoSEQ multiplex PCR; TCRdb keeps in-frame clones, though not all of them. The sample lists over 60,000 clones; about nine tenths were seen once. CDR1 and CDR2 from the germline V gene are ENHRY and SYGVKD. This CDR3 region has 17 residues. V lost 0 bases and J lost 4; bases outside the gene matches: 12. The genes are TRBV10-3 and TRBJ2-7; TRBD1 matches at 7 bases. Specimen: peripheral blood, collected from a patient treated with radiotherapy plus ipilimumab. This TCR was recovered from a human donor with non-small cell lung cancer that progressed on radiotherapy plus ipilimumab. CDR3 amino acids: CAISESSWDRSNYEQYF. CDR3 sequence (DNA): TGTGCCATCAGTGAGTCGAGTTGGGACAGAAGTAATTACGAGCAGTACTTC.